The entry that follows covers one T cell receptor (beta chain) sequence. The CDR3 sequence is 14 residues long. Germline V lookup: CDR1 MDHEN, CDR2 SYDVKM. The trim removed 6 bases at V and 7 bases at J, leaving 9 bases unmatched. The entry originates in a study of blood T cell repertoires in COVID-19. Turning to the study itself: Italy, Spain and the United States were the sources of the convalescent and acute COVID-19 samples. PBMCs, B-cell-depleted T cells, or T cells were the source of the cDNA or gDNA that made up the material.

Original analysis: Counts of nucleated cells, estimated from reference gene primer amplification, were obtained. This table comes from immunoSEQ multiplex PCR, and its TCRdb copy is limited to in-frame clones, with some not included. V and J calls and clone size follow that table, whereas D and trimming were derived from the DNA. Among fewer than 200,000 clones listed, around four fifths were seen once. Specimen: peripheral blood. The clonotype comes from a woman aged 70-85 years who had recovered from COVID-19. This chain joins TRBV28 and TRBJ1-2; TRBD1 agrees at 9 bases. In DNA form, the CDR3 reads TGTGCCAGCAGGACACCGGGACAGGGACGTGGCTACACCTTC. Translated, it gives CASRTPGQGRGYTF.